The 11 T cell receptor beta chains below come from one sample, sequenced in a study of blood T cell repertoires in COVID-19. Sequencing was performed with immunoSEQ multiplex PCR; in TCRdb, only in-frame clones are kept and a portion is missing. The sample shows roughly 26,000 clones, around 95% of them seen only once. Input material: peripheral blood. Source of these receptors: a human donor with active COVID-19. The donor label of this sample is uncertain.

This chain joins TRBV18 and TRBJ2-1; maybe TRBD1 (6 bases). The germline V gene has CDR1 KGHSH and CDR2 LQKENI. The CDR3 loop spans 11 amino acids. V was clipped by 3 bases and J by 10 bases, with 7 bases between them. CDR3 sequence: CASSPGQEQFF. CDR3 DNA sequence: TGTGCCAGCTCACCTGGACAGGAGCAGTTCTTC.

The gene calls are TRBV5-1 and TRBJ2-4, with D perhaps matching TRBD1 (6 bases). Germline loops: CDR1 SGHRS, CDR2 YFSETQ. The CDR3 is made up of 17 amino acids. The V and J ends lost 0 bases and 3 bases respectively, with 16 bases between them. The CDR3: CASSLEVGAVVKNIQYF. The CDR3 DNA reads TGCGCCAGCAGCTTGGAAGTGGGGGCGGTGGTCAAAAACATTCAGTACTTC. Looking up the rest from reference TRBV5-1 and TRBJ2-4 gives the full variable domain: KAGVTQTPRYLIKTRGQQVTLSCSPISGHRSVSWYQQTPGQGLQFLFEYFSETQRNKGNFPGRFSGRQFSNSRSEMNVSTLELGDSALYLCASSLEVGAVVKNIQYFGAGTRLSVL.

This chain joins TRBV7-9 and TRBJ2-3, with 12 bases that match TRBD2. Germline loops: CDR1 SEHNR, CDR2 FQNEAQ (reference sequence). This CDR3 region has 15 residues. Trimming removed 5 bases from V and 2 bases from J; junction bases left unmatched: 2. Written as DNA, the CDR3 is TGTGCCAGCAGCAGGACTAGCGGGGACACAGATACGCAGTATTTT. Protein sequence: CASSRTSGDTDTQYF. Full variable domain (missing parts from reference TRBV7-9 and TRBJ2-3): DTGVSQNPRHKITKRGQNVTFRCDPISEHNRLYWYRQTLGQGPEFLTYFQNEAQLEKSRLLSDRFSAERPKGSFSTLEIQRTEQGDSAMYLCASSRTSGDTDTQYFGPGTRLTVL.

The CDR3: CASSQGQDTQYF. DNA for the CDR3: TGTGCCAGCAGCCAAGGACAAGATACGCAGTATTTT. The V gene is TRBV3-1 (or the pseudogene TRBV3-2), the J gene TRBJ2-3; D gene unclear. Germline lookup yields CDR1 LGHDT and CDR2 YNNKEL (reference sequence). V lost 1 base to trimming and J lost 5 bases, with 4 bases between them. This CDR3 comprises 12 residues.

The chain recombines TRBV4-1 with TRBJ1-6, with TRBD1 matching 7 bases. Trimming cost V 2 bases and J 7 bases; bases outside gene matches: 8. The CDR3 consists of 16 residues. Germline V gene sequence: CDR1 MGHRA, CDR2 YSYEKL. CDR3 in amino acids: CASSQTQGIFNSPLHF. CDR3 coding DNA: TGCGCCAGCAGCCAAACACAGGGGATCTTCAATTCACCCCTCCACTTT.

This clone was found once. V and J are TRBV5-1 and TRBJ2-3, with 7 bases that match TRBD1. The V segment lost 4 bases and the J segment 4 bases; nucleotides outside the gene matches: 12. In germline, CDR1 is SGHRS, CDR2 YFSETQ. This CDR3 has 16 residues. This CDR3 reads CASSKKTGLMADTQYF. DNA for the CDR3: TGCGCCAGCAGCAAAAAGACAGGGTTAATGGCAGATACGCAGTATTTT. Supplemented by reference TRBV5-1 and TRBJ2-3, the full variable domain reads KAGVTQTPRYLIKTRGQQVTLSCSPISGHRSVSWYQQTPGQGLQFLFEYFSETQRNKGNFPGRFSGRQFSNSRSEMNVSTLELGDSALYLCASSKKTGLMADTQYFGPGTRLTVL.

The J gene is TRBJ2-2, the V gene TRBV18, with 7 bases aligning to TRBD1. CDR1 is KGHSH, CDR2 LQKENI, per germline. This CDR3 comprises 19 residues. V dropped 2 bases and J dropped 1; count of bases not matched to a gene: 13. Here the CDR3 reads CASSPVFLGQVKNTGELFF. CDR3 nucleotide sequence: TGTGCCAGCTCACCAGTATTTCTCGGACAGGTCAAGAACACCGGGGAGCTGTTTTTT.

The J gene is TRBJ2-5, the V gene TRBV6-2 or TRBV6-3; tentative D call: TRBD2 (5 bases). V was shortened by 0 bases and J by 5 bases, with 16 bases between the two germline ends. CDR1 is MNHEY and CDR2 is SVGEGT in the germline V gene. This CDR3 has 16 amino acids. The DNA for the CDR3 is TGTGCCAGCAGTTACTCTCGGTTGAGCGGTTGGGAGACCCAGTACTTC. This sequence encodes CASSYSRLSGWETQYF.

The V gene is TRBV30, the J gene TRBJ2-5; 7 bases line up with TRBD1. The germline V gene encodes CDR1 GTSNPN and CDR2 SVGIG (reference sequence). With V trimmed by 5 bases and J by 5 bases, 5 bases remained unmatched. The CDR3 has 12 amino acids. DNA for the CDR3: TGTGCCTGGCGAGACAGGGTCGAGACCCAGTACTTC. It is translated as CAWRDRVETQYF.

The chain recombines TRBV25-1 with TRBJ1-1; the match to TRBD1 covers 9 bases. This CDR3 contains 16 residues. CDR1 and CDR2 from the germline V gene are MGHDK and SYGVNS. V shed 7 bases and J 1 base; nucleotides not matched to a gene: 10. In DNA, the CDR3 is TGTGCCAGCAAGGATACAGGGGGCGACTGGAACACTGAAGCTTTCTTT. It translates to CASKDTGGDWNTEAFF.

The chain has TRBV5-1 and TRBJ2-7, with D hard to call. CDR1 and CDR2 from the germline V gene are SGHRS and YFSETQ. The CDR3 has 14 amino acids. V was trimmed by 1 base and J by 2 bases, leaving 10 bases between them. CDR3 in amino acids: CASSLIGEAYEQYF. The CDR3 DNA sequence: TGCGCCAGCAGCTTGATAGGCGAGGCCTACGAGCAGTACTTC.